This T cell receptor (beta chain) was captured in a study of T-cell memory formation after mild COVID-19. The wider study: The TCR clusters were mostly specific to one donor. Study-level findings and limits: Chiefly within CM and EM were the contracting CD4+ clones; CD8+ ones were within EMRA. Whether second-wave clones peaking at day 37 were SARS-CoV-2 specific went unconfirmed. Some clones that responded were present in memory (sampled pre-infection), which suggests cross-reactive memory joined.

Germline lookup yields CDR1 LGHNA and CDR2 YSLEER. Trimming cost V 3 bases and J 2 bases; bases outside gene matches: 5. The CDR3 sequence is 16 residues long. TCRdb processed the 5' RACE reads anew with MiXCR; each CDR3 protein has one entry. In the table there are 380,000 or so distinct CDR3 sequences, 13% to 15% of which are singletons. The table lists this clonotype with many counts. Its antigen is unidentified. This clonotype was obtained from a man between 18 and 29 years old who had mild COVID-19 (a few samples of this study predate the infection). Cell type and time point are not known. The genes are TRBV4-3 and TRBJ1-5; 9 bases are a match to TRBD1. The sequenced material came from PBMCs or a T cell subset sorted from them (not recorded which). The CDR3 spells CASSHSWTGGNQPQHF. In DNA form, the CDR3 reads TGCGCCAGCAGCCATTCCTGGACAGGGGGCAATCAGCCCCAGCATTTT.